This T cell receptor beta chain comes out of a study of cytomegalovirus exposure and HLA in healthy donors (dated by TCRdb to 2017 to 2019). In the study overall: In an earlier analysis of approximately 500 of the donors, less than 350 Gb of sequence data and 95 million to 130 million unique TCR beta sequences from 150 million to 200 million T cells were reported. About 280 gigabases of sequencing data and 78 million or so unique TCR sequences were included in an early release covering under 650 HLA-typed donors. Among the roughly 390 genotyped donors, under 90% belonged to the genetic ancestry cluster associated with self-reported Caucasian donors. The study aimed to test whether signatures of past pathogen exposure could be identified by cataloging public T cell receptors. The study profiled the T cell repertoires of 666 subjects by immunosequencing and related them to cytomegalovirus serostatus. Besides the first cohort of 666 subjects, a separate validation cohort made up of 120 different subjects was used. To predict cytomegalovirus infection status, the study combined high-throughput TCR immunosequencing, statistical association of individual TCRs with disease status, and machine learning. To study patterns of TCR occurrence, a later analysis re-analyzed previously published TCR beta repertoires from several hundred donors and added high-resolution HLA genotyping. The later analysis used no new phenotypic data to find candidate immune exposures, relying instead on TCR beta sequences and their occurrence across donors. An earlier analysis of 587 of the donors used high-throughput TCR beta sequencing to judge whether each TCR beta V gene segment behaved as functional or pseudogenic. Alongside the repertoire data, information on donor age, sex, ethnicity and CMV serostatus was compiled. A later genetic analysis took genome-wide SNP genotypes for about three fifths of the 666 donors and used that subset as a discovery cohort. All discovery cohort repertoires had been generated on a single sequencing platform. Both class I and class II loci were covered by HLA typing, at four-digit resolution. Typing coverage differed by locus: A, B, C, DRB1 and DQB1 were typed in roughly 620-640 donors, DQA1 in roughly 510, DPA1 in approximately 610, and DPB1 in around 440. Because of strong linkage in the cohort, roughly 5 DR-DQ haplotypes were treated as single units for association and clustering. On average, around 240,000 unique TCR beta nucleotide sequences were sequenced per donor among a few hundred genotyped donors of the cohort, with approximately 18% of those sequences being non-productive. Overall study results and their limits: Broadly in line with IMGT annotations, most TCR beta V segments showed up in productive rearrangements about 90% or about 30% of the time in an earlier analysis of several hundred of the donors. The only immune exposure information available for the cohort was CMV serostatus. In a later analysis, around 17,000 TCR beta sequences were associated with specific HLA alleles at a false discovery rate of 0.05. Because counts were too low, seventeen rarely observed V segments, including chromosome 9 orphons, were excluded from the earlier analysis of 587 of the donors. While some public TCRs were present in many individuals, most TCR sequences turned up only very rarely across donors. A later genetic analysis reported fewer N-insertions in productive TCRs among donors in an Asian-associated ancestry cluster than the roughly 690-donor mean. In a later genetic analysis, a missense DCLRE1C variant was associated with V-gene and J-gene trimming of TCR beta chains, and the association was replicated in an independent cohort. Strong co-occurrence of HLA alleles, especially DR and DQ, made assigning TCR associations to individual alleles difficult. In this cohort, only TCR beta chains were sequenced, and detectable features were limited by the absence of alpha or paired-chain data. HLA typing was unavailable for some donors at each locus, so association tests used only the typed subset. A further reported finding was that TCR beta sequences accurately predicted the HLA-A and HLA-B alleles for most subjects in the first cohort. The study gave a list of about 170 TCR beta chains associated with cytomegalovirus. The classifier was reported to diagnose cytomegalovirus status with high specificity and sensitivity in both the original and validation cohorts. Roughly uniform sequencing depth across donors was assumed in presence/absence analyses, although this assumption may not hold. In a later analysis, the rate of TCR association differed among HLA loci, with DRB1 alleles having the most associated TCRs and HLA-C alleles having the fewest. Linkage disequilibrium might explain the correlated functional status among segregating V segments, but an unknown experimental factor could not be ruled out. According to the authors, the approach could potentially be generalized to other disease states and immunological phenotypes. According to a later analysis, most CMV-associated TCR beta chains appeared to be HLA-restricted, and the HLA associations seemed to be driven largely by CMV exposure. In vitro tests confirmed that a few of the cytomegalovirus-associated TCR beta chains recognize cytomegalovirus antigens. In a later analysis, several top co-occurrence clusters were reported to appear linked to parvovirus B19, influenza, CMV and Epstein-Barr virus. The 87-base-pair reads could not distinguish some IMGT-functional V segments, including TRBV6-2 and TRBV6-3, so those segments were excluded. Compared with equally common non-associated chains, HLA-associated TCR beta chains in a later analysis were more clonally expanded and had lower generation probabilities. A group of highly shared sequence variants was considered likely to be a technical artifact of the sequencing pipeline.

Regarding this clone: Its antigen remains unidentified. Base qualities are not provided; no much larger clone lies one nucleotide away.

The cohort was made up of 650 to 700 healthy bone marrow donors. At the time of sampling, every cohort member was nominally healthy, though immune exposures that went unrecorded were likely present. The donor was CMV seropositive and was included in the group of about 290 seropositive cohort members. Every donor gave a peripheral blood sample, and the peripheral blood mononuclear cells from that sample were used for TCR beta sequencing. The Qiagen DNeasy Blood Extraction Kit was used to extract genomic DNA from the blood cell samples. Library preparation used the immunoSEQ multiplex PCR assay. For the multiplex PCR, a mixture combining 60 forward primers for TCR Vbeta segments and 13 reverse primers for TCR Jbeta segments was used. The CDR3 region of rearranged TCR beta genes was amplified from genomic DNA with a multiplex PCR assay. The Illumina HiSeq System was used to sequence the amplified TCR beta libraries as 87-base-pair reads. Processing in the source paper ran as follows. In a later analysis, roughly 80 million unique TCR beta chains were counted across the approximately 670 repertoires, and roughly 11 million of these chains were shared by at least two donors. Raw reads were error-corrected and collapsed into unique sequences by a nearest-neighbor algorithm in which closely related sequences were merged to remove PCR and sequencing errors. To assign V, D and J gene segments, CDR3 sequences were aligned to IMGT reference sequences. For a sequence to be retained, a match of at least six nucleotides to both a V gene segment and a J gene segment was required. A rearrangement was called productive if the CDR3 had no stop codons and remained in frame with V and J, and every other rearrangement was called non-productive. CDR3 was defined by IMGT convention, running from the second conserved V-encoded cysteine to the conserved J-encoded phenylalanine. In an earlier analysis of 500 to 650 of the donors, sequences lacking an unambiguous match to a single V gene segment were excluded. An earlier analysis of a few hundred of the donors classified V segments as functional when productive rearrangements were above 56.7% and as segregating when the standard deviation between donors was above 5%. A statistical classification framework was developed to diagnose cytomegalovirus status using the catalog of TCR beta chain sequences. A later analysis assigned V and J genes by comparing TCR nucleotide sequences with IMGT/GENE-DB human TR gene sequences. The TCRdist pipeline was used in a later analysis to assign CDR3 sequences and most-parsimonious VDJ recombination scenarios. In a later analysis, every TCR beta chain was defined by the combination of its CDR3 amino acid sequence and its V-gene family, and reads without a unique V-gene family were dropped. As a way to deal with suspected cross-contamination and a sequencing artifact, a later analysis dropped 592 nucleotide sequences that were highly shared and had low generation probability. In a later analysis, a clonal expansion index was calculated for each public chain from normalized within-repertoire ranks of inferred template counts. In a later analysis, generation probabilities were computed using a VDJ recombination model fitted to out-of-frame rearrangements, and the results were checked against IGoR. Hypergeometric tests were used in a later analysis to score TCR-TCR, TCR-HLA and TCR-CMV co-occurrence, with a repertoire-size bias correction applied to the TCR pairs. To estimate false discovery rates, a later analysis permuted the HLA or CMV assignments 20 times. In a later analysis, co-occurring TCRs were grouped using DBSCAN, and TCRdist sequence similarity was added for clustering within HLA-allele-positive subsets. Repertoires with fewer than 30,000 or more than 120,000 public chains were left out of co-occurrence clustering, as were four to six repertoires with anomalous nucleotide sharing. Held by TCRdb, this immuneACCESS table contains in-frame sequences only and omits some clones. Under half of the omission traces to an unresolved V gene where checked; the cause of the rest is unknown. The V and J calls and clone size were taken over from that table, and D and trimming were inferred from the DNA. The sample table contains roughly 67,000 clones; only one count was recorded for around three quarters of them. Clones ranked in the top ten supply about 8.2% of the sample.

Its CDR3 holds 15 amino acids, cysteine through phenylalanine. Only the CDR3 DNA stays, 45 bases, in frame from base 1. Taken from the germline V gene, the CDR1 and CDR2 loops are SGHRS and YFSETQ. The germline V end is reduced by 1 base and the J end by 1 base; junction bases left unmatched: 1. The specimen was PBMCs. The clonotype was recovered from a man aged 55 to 69 in good health and CMV-seropositive. This chain joins TRBV5-1 to TRBJ2-7; the central 11 bases match TRBD2. The CDR3 loop reads CASSLTSGGSYEQYF. The sequenced DNA is TGCGCCAGCAGCTTGACTAGCGGGGGTTCCTACGAGCAGTACTTC.